This T cell receptor (beta chain) was documented in a study of Graves' ophthalmopathy and Graves' hyperthyroidism. CDR3 size: 17 residues. Germline values: CDR1 MNHEY, CDR2 SVGEGT. Trimming stripped 9 bases from V and 1 base from J, with 24 bases between. General observations from the study: Also, most clonotypes expanded in the thyroid above 0.001 frequency appeared in blood.

Amplification of TCR beta CDR3 regions used RNA transcripts. A first-round RT-PCR used HTBI primers, followed by a second-round multiplex PCR. TCRdb passed the multiplex PCR reads through MiXCR, listing each CDR3 protein once. The sample contains about 180,000 distinct CDR3 sequences, 30% to 45% of which appear only once. In the case of this clonotype: The target antigen is unknown.

The sequenced material came from peripheral blood. The sequence came from a middle-aged woman with Graves' ophthalmopathy. The chain recombines TRBV6-2 or TRBV6-3 with TRBJ2-5; either TRBD1 or TRBD2 may fit D (6 bases each). In DNA form, the CDR3 reads TGTGCCAGAACCCGGAGACAGGTGGCGGGGCTCCAAGAGACCCAGTACTTC. Translating it yields CARTRRQVAGLQETQYF.